Listed below are T cell receptor beta chains from one sample, sequenced in a study of radiation and T cells in renal cell carcinoma. Data came from immunoSEQ multiplex PCR; TCRdb stores just in-frame clones and leaves some out. Of 140,000 to 150,000 clones in the sample, roughly 90% were seen once. The starting material was blood, obtained from a patient whose treatment included radiotherapy and nephrectomy. These receptors were collected from a woman between 50 and 59 years old with renal cell carcinoma. Both conserved end residues are part of each CDR3. A D gene is named only where the DNA matches it firmly. For some rows the clone size is stated as once, few or many, or as a class when expanded; others skip it.

clone_size j_call v_call d_call cdr3_nt cdr3_aa
NA TRBJ2-3 TRBV6-1 TRBD2 TGTGCCAGCAGTGACCCGGGACTAGCGGGGCGCACAGATACGCAGTATTTT CASSDPGLAGRTDTQYF
NA TRBJ1-1 TRBV6-1 NA TGTGCCAGCAGTCCCAGTAGGGACACTGAAGCTTTCTTT CASSPSRDTEAFF
NA TRBJ1-3 TRBV4-2 TRBD1 TGTGCCAGCAGCCAGTCTCTACAGGGGGGAAGTGGAAACACCATATATTTT CASSQSLQGGSGNTIYF
NA TRBJ1-2 TRBV19 NA TGTGCCAGTAGAAGGGACCGGGGCCAAAGTTATGGCTACACCTTC CASRRDRGQSYGYTF
NA TRBJ2-3 TRBV4-2 TRBD2 TGTGCCAGCAGCCGGGGGACTAGCGGGGGCACAGATACGCAGTATTTT CASSRGTSGGTDTQYF
few TRBJ1-1 TRBV27 TRBD1 TGTGCCAGCAGTTTTGACAGGGCTTTTGAAGCTTTCTTT CASSFDRAFEAFF
few TRBJ2-3 TRBV5-1 NA TGCGCCAGCAGCTTCACCGGGAGCGGGAGCACAGATACGCAGTATTTT CASSFTGSGSTDTQYF
NA TRBJ2-1 TRBV6-1 NA TGTGCCAGCAGCTGGACAGAAAACAATGAGCAGTTCTTC CASSWTENNEQFF
NA TRBJ2-7 TRBV7-8 NA TGTGCCAGCAGCTTATTTTTCGGAGGTGCCACCTACGAGCAGTACTTC CASSLFFGGATYEQYF
NA TRBJ1-2 TRBV19 NA TGTGCCAGTAGTACGACAGACGGTTTAGGCTACACCTTC CASSTTDGLGYTF
NA TRBJ1-6 TRBV6-1 NA TGTGCCAGCAGTGAGGAGGGGAGCTCCTATAATTCACCCCTCCACTTT CASSEEGSSYNSPLHF
NA TRBJ1-1 TRBV4-3 NA TGCGCCAGCAGCCAAGATGCGGGGCAAAGCGGAGCTTTCTTT CASSQDAGQSGAFF
NA TRBJ2-7 TRBV5-4 TRBD2 TGTGCCAGCAGCCCGACTAGCGGGGACCTGGCGGAGCAGTACTTC CASSPTSGDLAEQYF
NA TRBJ2-7 TRBV13 TRBD2 TGTGCCAGCAGCTTACTCGCGGGAGGGCGATCCTACGAGCAGTACTTC CASSLLAGGRSYEQYF
NA TRBJ2-7 TRBV6-5 TRBD2 TGTGCCAGCAGTAAACGGACTAGCGGGGATGACGAGCAGTACTTC CASSKRTSGDDEQYF
NA TRBJ2-4 TRBV7-2 NA TGTGCCAGCAGCTACAGTTTGGCCAAAAACATTCAGTACTTC CASSYSLAKNIQYF
NA TRBJ1-5 TRBV11-2 NA TGTGCCAGCAGCTTAGATAGGGGGAACAATCAGCCCCAGCATTTT CASSLDRGNNQPQHF
NA TRBJ2-7 TRBV7-9 TRBD1 TGTGCCAGCACCCCTATACCGGGACAGGGTAACTACGAGCAGTACTTC CASTPIPGQGNYEQYF
once TRBJ1-5 TRBV19 NA TGTGCCAGTAGTATAGAGGGAAATAGCAATCAGCCCCAGCATTTT CASSIEGNSNQPQHF
NA TRBJ2-7 TRBV4-3 TRBD2 TGCGCCAGCAGCCCACGGCGGGGGGATAACGAGCAGTACTTC CASSPRRGDNEQYF
NA TRBJ2-7 TRBV28 NA TGTGCCACCAGGGAGCTGGTGCAGTACTTC CATRELVQYF
NA TRBJ2-2 TRBV28 NA TGTGCCCTGGGGCCCGCACCTCCGAACACCGGGGAGCTGTTTTTT CALGPAPPNTGELFF
once TRBJ2-1 TRBV19 TRBD1 TGTGCCAGTAGTCACCGGGACAGTATCTTCTTC CASSHRDSIFF
NA TRBJ1-2 TRBV21-1 NA TGTGCCAGCAGCAAATCAACAGGGGGCGCAAAGTATGGCTACACCTTC CASSKSTGGAKYGYTF
few TRBJ1-5 TRBV2 TRBD1 TGTGCCAGCAGCCGGGACAGGGATCGCGGACAGCCCCAGCATTTT CASSRDRDRGQPQHF
NA TRBJ1-1 TRBV29-1 NA TGCAGCGTCCAACCCTGGGGGGCCCAGGCTAAAGCTTTCTTT CSVQPWGAQAKAFF
NA TRBJ2-5 TRBV11-2 NA TGTGCCAGCAGCTCGCCCGCAGGGGTACGGGAGACCCAGTACTTC CASSSPAGVRETQYF
NA TRBJ2-7 TRBV4-3 NA TGCGCCAGCAGCCGAACCCAGGGGGCAGGGAGGGGCGAGCAGTACTTC CASSRTQGAGRGEQYF
NA TRBJ2-7 TRBV6-1 NA TGTGCCAGCAGAACAGGCTTGCTCTCCTACGAGCAGTACTTC CASRTGLLSYEQYF
NA TRBJ1-2 TRBV7-9 TRBD1 TGTGCCAGCAGCTCCCACCCGGGACAGATACTAGATAACTATGGCTACACCTTC CASSSHPGQILDNYGYTF
NA TRBJ1-5 TRBV19 TRBD1 TGTGCCACCAATCGGGACAGGGCCTACAATCAGCCCCAGCATTTT CATNRDRAYNQPQHF
NA TRBJ2-1 TRBV7-2 NA TGTGCCAGCAGCTTAGGGGTAAATGAGCAGTTCTTC CASSLGVNEQFF
few TRBJ1-1 TRBV2 NA TGTGCCAGCAGTGGCGACGGGAGAAACACTGAAGCTTTCTTT CASSGDGRNTEAFF
NA TRBJ2-7 TRBV6-1 TRBD2 TGTGCCAGCAGTGAAGTCACTAGCGCCTACGAGCAGTACTTC CASSEVTSAYEQYF
NA TRBJ1-5 TRBV15 NA TGTGCCACCAGCAGAGCCTTGACACCGAGCAATCAGCCCCAGCATTTT CATSRALTPSNQPQHF
NA TRBJ1-2 TRBV9 NA TGTGCCAGCAGCGTCGAGGGGCTGGGTGGCTACACCTTC CASSVEGLGGYTF
NA TRBJ2-1 TRBV25-1 TRBD1 TGTGCCAGCGTGGGGGACAGGATAGCCTACAATGAGCAGTTCTTC CASVGDRIAYNEQFF
NA TRBJ1-1 TRBV5-1 NA TGCGCCAGCAGCCCGCGGGAAGGGCATCTTGACACTGAAGCTTTCTTT CASSPREGHLDTEAFF
NA TRBJ1-1 TRBV18 NA TGTGCCAGCTCACCGGTTGGGGTAGGGATGGACACTGAAGCTTTCTTT CASSPVGVGMDTEAFF
NA TRBJ2-1 TRBV15 TRBD1 TGTGCCACCAGCAGAGATAACAGGGGAGAGCAGTTCTTC CATSRDNRGEQFF
NA TRBJ1-2 TRBV28 NA TGTGCCAGCAGGGACACCTATGGCTACACCTTC CASRDTYGYTF
NA TRBJ2-7 TRBV7-2 NA TGTGCCAGCAGCTTATATGGTGTTGGCCGGGAGAGCTACGAGCAGTACTTC CASSLYGVGRESYEQYF
NA TRBJ1-4 TRBV21-1 NA TGTGCCAGCAGCAAACCCCCCCAGGTCCTTAATGAAAAACTGTTTTTT CASSKPPQVLNEKLFF